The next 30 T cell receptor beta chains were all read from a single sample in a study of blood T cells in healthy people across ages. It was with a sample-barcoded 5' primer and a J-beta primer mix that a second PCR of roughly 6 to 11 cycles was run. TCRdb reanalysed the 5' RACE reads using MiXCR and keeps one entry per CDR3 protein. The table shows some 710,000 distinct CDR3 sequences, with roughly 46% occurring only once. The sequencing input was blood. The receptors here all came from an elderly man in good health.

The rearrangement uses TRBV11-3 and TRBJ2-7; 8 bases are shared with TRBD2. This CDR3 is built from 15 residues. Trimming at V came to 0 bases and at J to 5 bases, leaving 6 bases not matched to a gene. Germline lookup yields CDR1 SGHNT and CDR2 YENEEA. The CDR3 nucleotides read TGTGCCAGCAGCTTAGACCCGAGCGGGAGCCACGAGCAGTACTTC. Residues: CASSLDPSGSHEQYF.

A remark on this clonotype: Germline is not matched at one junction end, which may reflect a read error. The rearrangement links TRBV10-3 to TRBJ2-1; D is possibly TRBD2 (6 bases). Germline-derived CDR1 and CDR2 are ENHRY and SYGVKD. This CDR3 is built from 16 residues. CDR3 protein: CAISESGRSSYKEQFF. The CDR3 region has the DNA TGTGCCATCAGTGAGTCGGGGAGGAGCTCCTACAAGGAGCAGTTCTTC.

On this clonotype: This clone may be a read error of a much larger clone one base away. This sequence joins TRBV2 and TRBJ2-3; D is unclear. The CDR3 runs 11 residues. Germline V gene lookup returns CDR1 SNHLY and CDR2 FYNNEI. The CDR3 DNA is TGTACCAGCAGTGAGAAAGATACGCAGTATTTT. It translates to CTSSEKDTQYF.

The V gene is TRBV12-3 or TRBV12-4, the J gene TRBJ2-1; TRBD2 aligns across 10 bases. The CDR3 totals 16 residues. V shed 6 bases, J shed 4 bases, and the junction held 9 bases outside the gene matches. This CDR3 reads CASSSDSGRIYNEQFF. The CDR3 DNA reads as TGTGCCAGCAGCTCAGATAGCGGGAGGATATACAATGAGCAGTTCTTC.

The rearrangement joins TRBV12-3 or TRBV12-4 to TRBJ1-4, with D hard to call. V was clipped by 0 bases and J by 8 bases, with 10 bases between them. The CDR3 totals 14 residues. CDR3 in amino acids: CASSLALMGEKLFF. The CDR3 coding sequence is TGTGCCAGCAGTTTAGCGCTAATGGGGGAAAAACTGTTTTTT.

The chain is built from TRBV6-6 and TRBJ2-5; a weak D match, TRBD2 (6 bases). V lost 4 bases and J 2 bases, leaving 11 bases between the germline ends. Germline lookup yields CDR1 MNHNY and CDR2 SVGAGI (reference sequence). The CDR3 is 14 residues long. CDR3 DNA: TGTGCCAGCAGTTCCCCGGGAGAACAAGAGACCCAGTACTTC. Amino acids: CASSSPGEQETQYF.

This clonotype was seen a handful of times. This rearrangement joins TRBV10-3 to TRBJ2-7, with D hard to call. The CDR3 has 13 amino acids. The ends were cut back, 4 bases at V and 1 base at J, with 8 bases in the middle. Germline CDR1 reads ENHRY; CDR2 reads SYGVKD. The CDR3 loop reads CAISVQTSYEQYF. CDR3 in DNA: TGTGCCATCAGTGTACAGACATCCTACGAGCAGTACTTC.

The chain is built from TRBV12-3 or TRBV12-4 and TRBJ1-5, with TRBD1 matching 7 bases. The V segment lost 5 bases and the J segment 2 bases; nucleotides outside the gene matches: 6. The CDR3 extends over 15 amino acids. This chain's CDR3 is CASSKGTEGNQPQHF. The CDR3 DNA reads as TGTGCCAGCAGTAAAGGGACAGAAGGCAATCAGCCCCAGCATTTT.

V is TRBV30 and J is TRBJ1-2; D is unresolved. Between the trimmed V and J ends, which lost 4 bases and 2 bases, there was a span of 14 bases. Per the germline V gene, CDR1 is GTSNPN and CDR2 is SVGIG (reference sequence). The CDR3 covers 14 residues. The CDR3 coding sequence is TGTGCCTGGACAATCCTGGCCGCGAACTATGGCTACACCTTC. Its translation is CAWTILAANYGYTF.

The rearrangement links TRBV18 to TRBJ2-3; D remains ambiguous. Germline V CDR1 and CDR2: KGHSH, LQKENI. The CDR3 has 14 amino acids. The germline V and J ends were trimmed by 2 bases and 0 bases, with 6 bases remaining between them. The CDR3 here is CASSPYRSTDTQYF. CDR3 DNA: TGTGCCAGCTCACCATACAGAAGCACAGATACGCAGTATTTT. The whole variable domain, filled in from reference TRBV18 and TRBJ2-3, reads NAGVMQNPRHLVRRRGQEARLRCSPMKGHSHVYWYRQLPEEGLKFMVYLQKENIIDESGMPKERFSAEFPKEGPSILRIQQVVRGDSAAYFCASSPYRSTDTQYFGPGTRLTVL.

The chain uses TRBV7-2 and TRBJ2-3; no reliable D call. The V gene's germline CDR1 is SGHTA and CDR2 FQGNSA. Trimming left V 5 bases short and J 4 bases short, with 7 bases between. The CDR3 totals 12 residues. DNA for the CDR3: TGTGCCAGCAGCGGACCGGCAGATACGCAGTATTTT. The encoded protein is CASSGPADTQYF.

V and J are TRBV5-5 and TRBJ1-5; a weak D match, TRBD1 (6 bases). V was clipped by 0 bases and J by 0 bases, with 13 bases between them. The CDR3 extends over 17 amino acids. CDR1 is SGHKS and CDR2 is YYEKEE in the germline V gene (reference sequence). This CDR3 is CASSLEGQSYSNQPQHF. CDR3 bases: TGTGCCAGCAGCTTGGAAGGACAGTCTTATAGCAATCAGCCCCAGCATTTT.

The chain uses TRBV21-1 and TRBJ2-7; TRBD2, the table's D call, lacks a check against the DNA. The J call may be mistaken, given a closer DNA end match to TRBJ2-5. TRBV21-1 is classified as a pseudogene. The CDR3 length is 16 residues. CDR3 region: CASSNRSTGRQETQYF. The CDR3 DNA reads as TGTGCCAGCAGCAATAGGAGCACGGGACGGCAAGAGACCCAGTACTTC.

The CDR3 sequence is CASSQVPGQGSSDEQYF. For the CDR3, the DNA is TGTGCCAGCAGCCAAGTCCCGGGACAGGGTTCGAGCGACGAGCAGTACTTC. V is TRBV14 and J is TRBJ2-7; TRBD1 agrees at 9 bases. Germline assignment: CDR1 SGHDN and CDR2 FVKESK. This CDR3 has 17 amino acids. The J segment lost 5 bases and the V segment lost 1 base, leaving 12 bases of the junction unmatched.

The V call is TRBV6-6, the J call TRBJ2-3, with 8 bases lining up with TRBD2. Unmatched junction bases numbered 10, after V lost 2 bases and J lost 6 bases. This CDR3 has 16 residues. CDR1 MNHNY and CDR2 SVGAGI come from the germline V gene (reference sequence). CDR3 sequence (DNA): TGTGCCAGCAGTTACGCCGGGACTAGTGGGGATGATACGCAGTATTTT. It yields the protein CASSYAGTSGDDTQYF.

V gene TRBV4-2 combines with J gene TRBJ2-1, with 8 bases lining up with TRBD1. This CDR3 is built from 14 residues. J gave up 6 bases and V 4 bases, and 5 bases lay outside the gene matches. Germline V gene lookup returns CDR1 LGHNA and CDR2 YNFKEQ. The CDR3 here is CASSPRDRGNEQFF. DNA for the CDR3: TGTGCCAGCAGCCCGAGAGACAGGGGCAATGAGCAGTTCTTC.

The CDR3 DNA is TGTGCCAGCAGTTGGTTCGGGCAGGGGGTGGGCGAGCAGTACTTC. It codes for CASSWFGQGVGEQYF. The chain has TRBV27 and TRBJ2-7, with 7 bases aligning to TRBD1. The germline gives CDR1 MNHEY, CDR2 SMNVEV (reference sequence). Trimming removed 4 bases from V and 6 bases from J; junction bases left unmatched: 12. The CDR3 totals 15 residues.

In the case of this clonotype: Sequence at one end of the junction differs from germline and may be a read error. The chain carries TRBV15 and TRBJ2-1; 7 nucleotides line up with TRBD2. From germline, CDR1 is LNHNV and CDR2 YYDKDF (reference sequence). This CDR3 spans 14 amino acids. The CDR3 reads CAASNWGGYNEQFF. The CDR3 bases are TGTGCCGCCAGCAACTGGGGGGGCTACAATGAGCAGTTCTTC.

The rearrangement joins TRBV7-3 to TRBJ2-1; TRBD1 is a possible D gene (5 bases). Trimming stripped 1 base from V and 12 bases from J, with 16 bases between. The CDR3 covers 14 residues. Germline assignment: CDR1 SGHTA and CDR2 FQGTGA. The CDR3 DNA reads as TGTGCCAGCAGCTTAAGCGGTAGAACGCAGGGGCAGTTCTTC. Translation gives CASSLSGRTQGQFF.

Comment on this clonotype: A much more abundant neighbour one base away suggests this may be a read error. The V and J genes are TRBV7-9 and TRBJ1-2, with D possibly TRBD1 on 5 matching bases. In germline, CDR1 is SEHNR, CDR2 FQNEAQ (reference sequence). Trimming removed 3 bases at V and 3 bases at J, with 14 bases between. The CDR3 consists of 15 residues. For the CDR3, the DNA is TGTGCCAGCAGCTTCCCGGCGACAGATGACTATGGCTACACCTTC. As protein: CASSFPATDDYGYTF.

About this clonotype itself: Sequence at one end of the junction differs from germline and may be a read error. The CDR3 nucleotides read TGCAGTGCGCGCCGGGGGAGCACAGAGACGCAGTATTTT. This sequence encodes CSARRGSTETQYF. This chain links TRBV20-1 with TRBJ2-3, with TRBD2 as a possible D gene (6 bases). CDR1 is DFQATT and CDR2 is SNEGSKA in the germline V gene (reference sequence). This CDR3 spans 13 amino acids.

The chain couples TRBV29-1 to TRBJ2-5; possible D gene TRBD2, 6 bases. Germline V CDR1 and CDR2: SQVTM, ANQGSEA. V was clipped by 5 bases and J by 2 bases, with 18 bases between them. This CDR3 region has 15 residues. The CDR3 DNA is TGCAGCGTTCAGTTCAGTAGCGGACAACAAGAGACCCAGTACTTC. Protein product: CSVQFSSGQQETQYF. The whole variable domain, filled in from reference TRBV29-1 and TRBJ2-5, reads SAVISQKPSRDICQRGTSLTIQCQVDSQVTMMFWYRQQPGQSLTLIATANQGSEATYESGFVIDKFPISRPNLTFSTLTVSNMSPEDSSIYLCSVQFSSGQQETQYFGPGTRLLVL.

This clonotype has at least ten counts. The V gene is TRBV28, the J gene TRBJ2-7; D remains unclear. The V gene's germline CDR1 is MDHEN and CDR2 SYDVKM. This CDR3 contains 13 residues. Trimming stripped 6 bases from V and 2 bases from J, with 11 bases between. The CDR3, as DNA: TGTGCCAGCAGCAACATGAACCCCTACGAGCAGTACTTC. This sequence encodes CASSNMNPYEQYF.

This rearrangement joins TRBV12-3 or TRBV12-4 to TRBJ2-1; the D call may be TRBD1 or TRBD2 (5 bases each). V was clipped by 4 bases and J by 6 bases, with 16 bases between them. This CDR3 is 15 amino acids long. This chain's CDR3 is CASSWGPPPGNEQFF. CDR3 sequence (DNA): TGTGCCAGCAGTTGGGGACCACCTCCTGGCAATGAGCAGTTCTTC.

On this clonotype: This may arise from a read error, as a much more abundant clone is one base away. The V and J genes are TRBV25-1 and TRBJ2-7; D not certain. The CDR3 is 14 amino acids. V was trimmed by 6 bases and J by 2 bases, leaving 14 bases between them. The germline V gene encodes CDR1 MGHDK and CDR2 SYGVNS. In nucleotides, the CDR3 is TGTGCCAGCAGGGTGCCCGTGTTCCCCTACGAGCAGTACTTC. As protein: CASRVPVFPYEQYF.

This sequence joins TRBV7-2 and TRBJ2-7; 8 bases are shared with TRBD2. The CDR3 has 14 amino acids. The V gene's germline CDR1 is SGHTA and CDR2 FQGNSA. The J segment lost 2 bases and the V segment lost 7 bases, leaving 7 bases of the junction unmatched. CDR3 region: CASIQTSGPYEQYF. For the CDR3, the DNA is TGTGCCAGCATACAAACTAGCGGCCCCTACGAGCAGTACTTC.

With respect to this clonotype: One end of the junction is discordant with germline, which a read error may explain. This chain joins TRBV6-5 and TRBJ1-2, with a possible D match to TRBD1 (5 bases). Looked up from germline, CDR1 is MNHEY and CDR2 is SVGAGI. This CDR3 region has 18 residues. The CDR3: CASSYSTMDGDLSYGNTF. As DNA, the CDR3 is TGTGCCAGCAGTTACTCGACCATGGACGGGGACCTCTCCTATGGCAACACCTTC.

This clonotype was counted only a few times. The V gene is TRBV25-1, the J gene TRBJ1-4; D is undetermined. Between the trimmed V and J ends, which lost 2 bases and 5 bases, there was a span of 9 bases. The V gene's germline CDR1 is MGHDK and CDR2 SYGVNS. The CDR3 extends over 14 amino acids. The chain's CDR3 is CASSEMKGNEKLFF. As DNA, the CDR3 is TGTGCCAGCAGTGAAATGAAAGGGAATGAAAAACTGTTTTTT.

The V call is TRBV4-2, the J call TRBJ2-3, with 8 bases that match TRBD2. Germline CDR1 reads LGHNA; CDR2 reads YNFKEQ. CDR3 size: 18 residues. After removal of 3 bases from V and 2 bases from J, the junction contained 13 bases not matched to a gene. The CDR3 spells CASSQMGVGSGITDTQYF. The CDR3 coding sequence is TGTGCCAGCAGCCAGATGGGAGTAGGTAGCGGGATCACAGATACGCAGTATTTT.

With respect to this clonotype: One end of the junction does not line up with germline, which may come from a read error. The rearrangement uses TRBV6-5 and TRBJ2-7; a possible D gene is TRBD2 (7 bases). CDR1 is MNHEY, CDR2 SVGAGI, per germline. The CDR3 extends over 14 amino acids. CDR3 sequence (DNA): TGTCCCAGCGCCCCAAGTGCGGGGGCTTACGAGCAGTACTTC. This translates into CPSAPSAGAYEQYF.